The rows below give T cell receptor beta chains drawn from one sample of a study of blood T cell repertoires in COVID-19. This table comes from immunoSEQ multiplex PCR, and its TCRdb copy is limited to in-frame clones, with some not included. Of roughly 340,000 clones in the sample, 90% to 95% were seen once. The sequencing sample was made of peripheral blood. Receptor source: a woman in her late teens or twenties who had recovered from COVID-19. The CDR3 runs from the conserved cysteine through the conserved F or W. The D gene is left open where the match is weak. Not every row has a clone size; where given, it reads once, few, many or a size class.

CDR3 length	clone size	V gene	D gene	J gene	CDR3 protein	CDR3 DNA
14	-	TRBV6-5	TRBD2	TRBJ2-1	CASSSGRALNEQFF	TGTGCCAGCAGTAGCGGGAGGGCCCTCAATGAGCAGTTCTTC
13	-	TRBV7-9	-	TRBJ2-3	CASSPGLTDTQYF	TGTGCCAGCAGCCCAGGACTCACAGATACGCAGTATTTT
14	-	TRBV9	-	TRBJ2-3	CASSVADLRNTQYF	TGTGCCAGCAGCGTAGCAGACTTAAGGAATACGCAGTATTTT
14	-	TRBV19	TRBD2	TRBJ2-2	CASSPLASTGELFF	TGTGCCAGTAGCCCACTAGCGAGCACCGGGGAGCTGTTTTTT
15	-	TRBV7-9	-	TRBJ1-1	CASSTRVFRNTEAFF	TGTGCCAGCAGCACCAGGGTTTTCAGGAACACTGAAGCTTTCTTT
12	-	TRBV27	-	TRBJ2-1	CASSLYRNEQFF	TGTGCCAGCAGTTTATATAGAAATGAGCAGTTCTTC
16	-	TRBV11-3	-	TRBJ2-1	CASSLGGGTRYNEQFF	TGTGCCAGCAGCTTAGGTGGAGGGACCCGCTACAATGAGCAGTTCTTC
14	-	TRBV6-2/TRBV6-3	TRBD2	TRBJ2-5	CASSLAGRRETQYF	TGTGCCAGCAGTTTAGCGGGACGACGGGAGACCCAGTACTTC
14	-	TRBV7-8	-	TRBJ2-5	CASSLGGGKETQYF	TGTGCCAGCAGCTTAGGGGGCGGTAAAGAGACCCAGTACTTC
13	-	TRBV2	-	TRBJ1-1	CASSSGPNTEAFF	TGTGCCAGCAGTTCAGGCCCGAACACTGAAGCTTTCTTT
15	-	TRBV19	-	TRBJ2-1	CASSIRGRANDEQFF	TGTGCCAGTAGTATCCGAGGGAGAGCCAACGATGAGCAGTTCTTC
15	few	TRBV2	TRBD2	TRBJ2-3	CASSESSGSQDTQYF	TGTGCCAGCAGTGAGTCTAGCGGGAGTCAAGATACGCAGTATTTT
17	once	TRBV9	TRBD2	TRBJ2-1	CASSTQGSTGGPGEQFF	TGTGCCAGCAGCACCCAGGGTTCTACGGGAGGGCCTGGAGAGCAGTTCTTC
15	once	TRBV9	-	TRBJ1-2	CASSVGSDLNYGYTF	TGTGCCAGCAGCGTAGGTTCAGACTTAAACTATGGCTACACCTTC
16	-	TRBV4-1	-	TRBJ1-2	CASSPNRQRSSYGYTF	TGCGCCAGCAGCCCCAATAGACAGCGTAGCAGCTATGGCTACACCTTC
10	once	TRBV29-1	-	TRBJ1-1	CSVQNTEAFF	TGCAGCGTTCAGAACACTGAAGCTTTCTTT
14	-	TRBV6-2/TRBV6-3	-	TRBJ2-1	CASSYSGSINEQFF	TGTGCCAGCAGTTACTCGGGGAGTATCAATGAGCAGTTCTTC
16	-	TRBV6-5	-	TRBJ1-1	CASSYSGAREGTEAFF	TGTGCCAGCAGTTACTCGGGGGCGAGGGAGGGCACTGAAGCTTTCTTT
12	-	TRBV29-1	-	TRBJ2-5	CSVRGLQETQYF	TGCAGCGTTCGAGGGCTACAAGAGACCCAGTACTTC
13	once	TRBV13	-	TRBJ1-1	CASSADLNTEAFF	TGTGCCAGCAGCGCCGACTTGAACACTGAAGCTTTCTTT
15	-	TRBV14	-	TRBJ2-2	CASSQGVSLTGELFF	TGTGCCAGCAGCCAAGGAGTTAGTTTGACCGGGGAGCTGTTTTTT
16	-	TRBV7-9	TRBD2	TRBJ2-5	CASSPTRGVGQETQYF	TGTGCCAGCAGCCCCACCCGGGGGGTCGGCCAAGAGACCCAGTACTTC
14	-	TRBV6-2/TRBV6-3	-	TRBJ2-1	CASSSGSSYNEQFF	TGTGCCAGCAGTAGCGGCAGCTCCTACAATGAGCAGTTCTTC
14	-	TRBV7-9	TRBD1	TRBJ2-4	CASSLGTGENIQYF	TGTGCCAGCAGCTTAGGGACAGGGGAAAACATTCAGTACTTC
14	-	TRBV3-1/TRBV3-2	TRBD2	TRBJ2-1	CASSQVAGGHEQFF	TGTGCCAGCAGCCAAGTCGCGGGGGGGCATGAGCAGTTCTTC
17	-	TRBV19	-	TRBJ2-2	CASSIAGAQIRAGELFF	TGTGCCAGTAGTATAGCTGGGGCCCAGATAAGGGCCGGGGAGCTGTTTTTT
19	-	TRBV3-1/TRBV3-2	TRBD1	TRBJ2-6	CASSPKSGQGASGANVLTF	TGTGCCAGCAGCCCCAAGTCCGGACAGGGGGCCTCTGGGGCCAACGTCCTGACTTTC
16	-	TRBV19	TRBD2	TRBJ2-1	CASSIVSGSPWAEQFF	TGTGCCAGTAGTATAGTTAGCGGGAGTCCATGGGCTGAGCAGTTCTTC
16	once	TRBV25-1	TRBD1	TRBJ1-3	CASSEYPGDRGNTIYF	TGTGCCAGCAGTGAATACCCCGGGGACAGAGGAAACACCATATATTTT
13	-	TRBV5-5	-	TRBJ1-2	CASSLMMGDGYTF	TGTGCCAGCAGCTTAATGATGGGCGACGGCTACACCTTC
15	-	TRBV6-6	-	TRBJ1-2	CASSYSRVGGDGYTF	TGTGCCAGCAGTTACTCGAGGGTAGGTGGCGATGGCTACACCTTC
14	-	TRBV5-1	-	TRBJ2-2	CASSPIANTGELFF	TGCGCCAGCAGCCCAATTGCGAACACCGGGGAGCTGTTTTTT
14	-	TRBV6-5	-	TRBJ2-3	CASTPVGLTDTQYF	TGTGCCAGCACTCCGGTCGGTCTCACAGATACGCAGTATTTT
15	-	TRBV7-9	TRBD1	TRBJ2-5	CASSEGQGAQETQYF	TGTGCCAGCAGCGAGGGGCAGGGGGCCCAAGAGACCCAGTACTTC
17	few	TRBV7-8	-	TRBJ1-2	CASSLDWGRGTWYGYTF	TGTGCCAGCAGCTTAGATTGGGGGCGCGGAACGTGGTATGGCTACACCTTC
14	-	TRBV23-1	-	TRBJ1-2	CASRDRRTAYGYTF	TGCGCCAGCAGAGACAGGCGGACCGCCTATGGCTACACCTTC
16	-	TRBV10-3	TRBD2	TRBJ2-3	CAISEFGGRNTDTQYF	TGTGCCATCAGTGAGTTTGGCGGGAGAAACACAGATACGCAGTATTTT
15	-	TRBV5-1	TRBD2	TRBJ2-1	CASSPGLAGYNEQFF	TGCGCCAGCAGCCCCGGACTAGCGGGGTACAATGAGCAGTTCTTC
14	-	TRBV29-1	-	TRBJ1-6	CSARDNSYNSPLHF	TGCAGCGCACGGGACAACTCCTATAATTCACCCCTCCACTTT
17	-	TRBV7-9	TRBD1	TRBJ1-2	CASSSLNRGKGDYGYTF	TGTGCCAGCAGCTCCCTTAACAGGGGGAAGGGCGACTATGGCTACACCTTC
14	-	TRBV3-1/TRBV3-2	-	TRBJ2-2	CASSQVTGTGELFF	TGTGCCAGCAGCCAAGTAACCGGCACCGGGGAGCTGTTTTTT
15	once	TRBV4-3	-	TRBJ1-2	CASSQDRRGTYGYTF	TGCGCCAGCAGCCAAGACCGGAGGGGTACCTATGGCTACACCTTC
15	-	TRBV7-2	TRBD2	TRBJ2-1	CASSLTSGVYNEQFF	TGTGCCAGCAGCCTGACTAGCGGAGTCTACAATGAGCAGTTCTTC
15	-	TRBV11-3	-	TRBJ1-4	CASSLDPGMGEKLFF	TGTGCCAGCAGCTTAGATCCAGGGATGGGTGAAAAACTGTTTTTT
13	few	TRBV29-1	-	TRBJ2-2	CSVLQGGTGELFF	TGCAGCGTTCTTCAGGGGGGCACCGGGGAGCTGTTTTTT